The 29 T cell receptor beta chains presented below share a single source sample, sequenced in a study of prognosis after radiotherapy for stage I lung cancer. The authors amplified TCR beta CDR3 from genomic DNA using two-round multiplex PCR. Gene-specific primers for each TRBV and TRBJ gene drove first-round PCR. TCRdb itself ran the multiplex PCR reads through MiXCR, one entry per CDR3 protein. Of some 30,000 distinct CDR3 sequences in the sample, 40% to 60% were seen once. The sample consisted of PBMCs, taken before or after stereotactic body radiation therapy (not recorded which). Every receptor here comes from a donor of 50 years or more with non-small cell lung cancer.

V is TRBV5-1 and J is TRBJ2-1, with TRBD2 matching 7 bases. The CDR3 has 16 residues. Per germline, CDR1 SGHRS and CDR2 YFSETQ. The ends lost 0 bases at V and 13 bases at J; junction bases unmatched: 16. The CDR3 DNA follows: TGCGCCAGCAGCTTGGCGACTAGAGGGAGGGCACCCAAACAGTTCTTC. It encodes CASSLATRGRAPKQFF.

The J gene is TRBJ1-1, the V gene TRBV7-6; a weak D match, TRBD1 (5 bases). The CDR3 contains 13 residues. Trimming shortened V by 5 bases and J by 3 bases, and 10 bases separated the two germline ends. Germline CDR1 reads SGHVS; CDR2 reads FNYEAQ. The CDR3 region has the DNA TGTGCCAGCAGCAGGGGTTTGTACACTGAAGCTTTCTTT. It is translated as CASSRGLYTEAFF. Full variable domain (outside the CDR3, taken from reference TRBV7-6 and TRBJ1-1): GAGVSQSPRYKVTKRGQDVALRCDPISGHVSLYWYRQALGQGPEFLTYFNYEAQQDKSGLPNDRFSAERPEGSISTLTIQRTEQRDSAMYRCASSRGLYTEAFFGQGTRLTVV.

Points on this clonotype: The junction and the germline gene differ at one end; a read error may be behind it. This sequence joins TRBV28 and TRBJ1-5; D uncertain. The CDR3 has 13 residues. Germline CDR1 is MDHEN and CDR2 is SYDVKM. CDR3 coding DNA: TGTGCCAGCAGTCTGGATGGCAATCAGCCCCATCATTTT. Protein: CASSLDGNQPHHF.

This clonotype has ten or more counts. The rearrangement uses TRBV18 and TRBJ1-6; 7 positions agree with TRBD1. Germline lookup yields CDR1 KGHSH and CDR2 LQKENI. The V gene end was trimmed by 2 bases and the J gene end by 8 bases; junction bases not matched to a gene: 3. The CDR3 totals 14 residues. The CDR3 reads CASSPTQGDSPLHF. Written as DNA, the CDR3 is TGTGCCAGCTCACCAACGCAGGGGGATTCACCCCTCCACTTT.

This clonotype was seen ten or more times. The rearrangement joins TRBV24-1 to TRBJ2-2; 7 bases match TRBD2. This CDR3 is 14 amino acids long. V was clipped by 9 bases and J by 2 bases; unmatched bases: 5. CDR1 and CDR2 from the germline V gene are KGHDR and SFDVKD. The CDR3 protein is CATGRGLNTGELFF. The DNA of the CDR3 is TGTGCCACCGGGAGGGGCCTCAACACCGGGGAGCTGTTTTTT.

V gene TRBV7-6 combines with J gene TRBJ2-2, with no clear D. The length of the CDR3 is 15 residues. Germline V CDR1 and CDR2: SGHVS, FNYEAQ. The V end was cut by 1 base, the J end by 2 bases, with 8 bases between. The CDR3 spells CASSLGAVNTGELFF. In DNA form, the CDR3 reads TGTGCCAGCAGCTTAGGGGCAGTAAACACCGGGGAGCTGTTTTTT.

The genes are TRBV5-1 and TRBJ2-7; the D gene is possibly TRBD2 (5 bases). Trimming took 0 bases from V and 7 from J, leaving 14 bases between them. The CDR3 is made up of 14 amino acids. Germline V gives CDR1 SGHRS, CDR2 YFSETQ. The CDR3 sequence: CASSLGSGWGEQYF. CDR3 nucleotide sequence: TGCGCCAGCAGCTTGGGTTCGGGATGGGGAGAGCAGTACTTC.

Regarding this clonotype: A far larger clone lies a single base away; this is likely a read error. This chain connects TRBV6-8 to TRBJ2-3, with a tentative D call TRBD2 (6 bases). The CDR3 length is 17 residues. Germline V gene sequence: CDR1 MNHGY, CDR2 SAAAGT. Trimming cost V 0 bases and J 0 bases, with 13 bases left between them. Written as DNA, the CDR3 is TGTGCCAGCAGTTACTCCGGGTTAAGCGGGAGCACAGATACGCAGTATTTT. Its protein is CASSYSGLSGSTDTQYF.

At least ten counts were recorded for this clonotype. The chain combines TRBV6-1 with TRBJ2-7; the match to TRBD2 covers 8 bases. After removal of 0 bases from V and 3 bases from J, the junction contained 4 bases not matched to a gene. The CDR3 loop spans 15 amino acids. CDR1 is MNHNS, CDR2 SASEGT, per germline. CDR3 residues: CASSEAGTSFYEQYF. The CDR3, as DNA: TGTGCCAGCAGTGAAGCGGGGACTAGTTTCTACGAGCAGTACTTC.

As regards this clonotype: A read error may account for a junction end that differs from germline. J is TRBJ1-6 and V is TRBV27; D not resolved. This CDR3 contains 14 residues. CDR1 MNHEY and CDR2 SMNVEV come from the germline V gene (reference sequence). The CDR3, as DNA: TGTGCCAACAGTTTATCTGGGGTTTTATCACCCCTCCACTTT. Translation: CANSLSGVLSPLHF.

This clonotype showed up many times. V and J are TRBV5-4 and TRBJ2-5; 10 nucleotides line up with TRBD1. This CDR3 has 15 amino acids. CDR1 SGHNT and CDR2 YYREEE come from the germline V gene (reference sequence). J was trimmed by 5 bases and V by 4 bases; bases with no gene match: 8. The CDR3 loop is CASSTGGGQGETQYF. The CDR3 nucleotides are TGTGCCAGCAGCACCGGAGGGGGACAGGGGGAGACCCAGTACTTC.

This clonotype was recorded many times. This rearrangement joins TRBV18 to TRBJ2-7; D remains unclear. The CDR3 contains 13 residues. Germline V gene lookup returns CDR1 KGHSH and CDR2 LQKENI. V dropped 4 bases and J dropped 0 bases, with 7 bases sitting between them. CDR3 region: CASSQGLSYEQYF. In DNA form, the CDR3 reads TGTGCCAGCTCACAAGGGCTCTCCTACGAGCAGTACTTC.

The table lists this clonotype with many counts. The chain carries TRBV4-2 and TRBJ2-1, with D unclear. Trimming removed 0 bases from V and 8 bases from J, with 11 bases in between. CDR3 length: 14 residues. The germline V gene has CDR1 LGHNA and CDR2 YNFKEQ. In nucleotides, the CDR3 is TGTGCCAGCAGCCAAGAATATCGGGCCTATGAGCAGTTCTTC. Translating it yields CASSQEYRAYEQFF.

This clonotype has a count of ten or more. The chain uses TRBV5-1 and TRBJ2-5; D ambiguous. The V and J ends lost 3 bases and 1 base respectively, with 4 bases between them. Germline assignment: CDR1 SGHRS and CDR2 YFSETQ. This CDR3 has 12 amino acids. The CDR3: CASSSLQETQYF. The CDR3 DNA follows: TGCGCCAGCAGCTCACTCCAAGAGACCCAGTACTTC.

V is TRBV6-2 or TRBV6-3 and J is TRBJ2-3, with D possibly TRBD1 on 5 matching bases. Germline loops: CDR1 MNHEY, CDR2 SVGEGT. This CDR3 contains 15 residues. The V gene lost 2 bases and the J gene lost 2 bases, with 11 bases spanning the gap. CDR3 DNA: TGTGCCAGCAGTTACGGAGTACAGGACACAGATACGCAGTATTTT. This codes for CASSYGVQDTDTQYF.

The J gene is TRBJ2-3, the V gene TRBV2, with 8 bases that match TRBD2. Germline V gene sequence: CDR1 SNHLY, CDR2 FYNNEI. This CDR3 is 16 amino acids long. J lost 4 bases, V lost 7 bases, and 13 bases had no gene match. CDR3 loop: CASILGLAARSDTQYF. CDR3 DNA sequence: TGTGCCAGCATCCTTGGACTAGCCGCTAGATCAGATACGCAGTATTTT.

This clonotype has a count of ten or more. The V and J genes are TRBV6-4 and TRBJ1-1; 9 bases line up with TRBD1. Losses at the gene ends were 6 bases for V and 3 bases for J; bases not matched to a gene: 8. CDR3 length: 15 amino acids. Germline V gives CDR1 MRHNA, CDR2 SNTAGT. The CDR3 DNA is TGTGCCAGCAGCTTTCCGGGACAGGGATACACTGAAGCTTTCTTT. This translates into CASSFPGQGYTEAFF.

This clonotype appeared many times. The chain combines TRBV19 with TRBJ2-1; 7 bases match TRBD1. Germline-derived CDR1 and CDR2 are LNHDA and SQIVND (reference sequence). The CDR3 loop spans 16 amino acids. The junction had 11 bases not matched to a gene; V was cut back by 3 bases and J by 6 bases. The CDR3 protein is CASSIFRDSGINEQFF. CDR3 in DNA: TGTGCCAGTAGTATTTTCCGGGACAGCGGTATCAATGAGCAGTTCTTC.

As for this clonotype: It is likely a read error: a sequence one base away is far more abundant. The rearrangement uses TRBV6-2 or TRBV6-3 and TRBJ1-2; TRBD1 might be the D (5 bases). The germline gives CDR1 MNHEY, CDR2 SVGEGT. The length of the CDR3 is 14 residues. With 7 bases removed from V and 2 bases from J, the gap between germline ends came to 14 bases. The CDR3 is CASTLQAGNYGYTF. CDR3 bases: TGTGCCAGCACCCTACAGGCGGGAAACTATGGCTACACCTTC.

In the case of this clonotype: This likely reflects a read error, since a far larger clone is one base away. This sequence joins TRBV7-8 and TRBJ2-3; 9 bases agree with TRBD1. The V gene's germline CDR1 is SGHVS and CDR2 FQNEAQ. J gave up 6 bases and V 7 bases, and 8 bases lay outside the gene matches. This CDR3 spans 14 amino acids. The CDR3 protein is CASTGTGCADTQYF. The CDR3 bases are TGTGCCAGCACCGGGACAGGGTGCGCGGATACGCAGTATTTT.

This clonotype came up many times. The gene calls are TRBV5-1 and TRBJ2-5; 7 bases align to TRBD2. Trimming at V came to 4 bases and at J to 5 bases, leaving 2 bases not matched to a gene. The CDR3 is made up of 12 amino acids. Per germline, CDR1 SGHRS and CDR2 YFSETQ. The CDR3 loop is CASSGEGETQYF. The CDR3 nucleotides read TGCGCCAGCAGCGGGGAGGGGGAGACCCAGTACTTC.

The rearrangement links TRBV7-3 to TRBJ2-1; 8 bases align to TRBD2. The CDR3 runs to 14 residues. Looked up from germline, CDR1 is SGHTA and CDR2 is FQGTGA. The trim removed 2 bases at V and 8 bases at J, leaving 5 bases unmatched. The CDR3 coding sequence is TGTGCCAGCAGCTTAGCGGGAGGTTGGTATGAGCAGTTCTTC. This translates into CASSLAGGWYEQFF. Using reference TRBV7-3 and TRBJ2-1 for the parts outside the CDR3, the full variable domain is GAGVSQTPSNKVTEKGKYVELRCDPISGHTALYWYRQSLGQGPEFLIYFQGTGAADDSGLPNDRFFAVRPEGSVSTLKIQRTERGDSAVYLCASSLAGGWYEQFFGPGTRLTVL.

To note about this clonotype: This likely came from a read error, as a far larger clone is one base away. Written as DNA, the CDR3 is TGTGCCAGCAGATTAAGGGGGGTCTATGGCTACACCTTC. It codes for CASRLRGVYGYTF. The genes are TRBV7-9 and TRBJ1-2, with D tentatively TRBD1 (6 bases). Trimming cost V 6 bases and J 4 bases, with 12 bases left between them. Germline V CDR1 and CDR2: SEHNR, FQNEAQ (reference sequence). The CDR3 extends over 13 amino acids.

This clonotype was detected ten times or more. The V call is TRBV5-4, the J call TRBJ2-3; 7 nucleotides agree with TRBD2. V shed 4 bases and J 0 bases; nucleotides not matched to a gene: 8. CDR1 is SGHNT and CDR2 is YYREEE in the germline V gene (reference sequence). The CDR3 extends over 16 amino acids. CDR3 bases: TGTGCCAGCAGCCAACAGGTAGCGGGTAGCACAGATACGCAGTATTTT. It codes for CASSQQVAGSTDTQYF.

The sample holds many counts of this clonotype. The genes are TRBV25-1 and TRBJ2-1, with 7 bases matching TRBD2. The CDR3 totals 15 residues. Germline trimming cut 2 bases from V and 5 bases from J; bases unmatched to any gene: 6. The germline CDR1 and CDR2 sequences are MGHDK and SYGVNS. Written as DNA, the CDR3 is TGTGCCAGCAGTGAAGGGAGGGGTATACACAATGAGCAGTTCTTC. Residues: CASSEGRGIHNEQFF.

With respect to this clonotype: This is likely an artifact of a read error, given a far larger clone one base away. The V gene is TRBV6-8, the J gene TRBJ1-4; D is uncertain. Trimming left V 5 bases short and J 7 bases short, with 20 bases between. Germline V gene lookup returns CDR1 MNHGY and CDR2 SAAAGT. The CDR3 length is 16 residues. In nucleotides, the CDR3 is TGTGCCAGCAGTACCCAGATGACGAACATGGGTGAAAAACTGTTTTTT. This codes for CASSTQMTNMGEKLFF.

V usage is TRBV28 and J usage is TRBJ1-3; D remains ambiguous. The V and J ends lost 7 bases and 6 bases respectively, with 19 bases between them. Germline values: CDR1 MDHEN, CDR2 SYDVKM. The CDR3 totals 15 residues. CDR3 in DNA: TGTGCCAGCACCCTACGCGGTGGGCTTATAAACACCATATATTTT. As protein: CASTLRGGLINTIYF. Full variable domain (rest looked up from reference TRBV28 and TRBJ1-3): DVKVTQSSRYLVKRTGEKVFLECVQDMDHENMFWYRQDPGLGLRLIYFSYDVKMKEKGDIPEGYSVSREKKERFSLILESASTNQTSMYLCASTLRGGLINTIYFGEGSWLTVV.

A remark on this clonotype: An end of the junction does not agree with germline; a read error may underlie this. In DNA form, the CDR3 reads TGTGCCAGCAGTGAGGGCGGCATGCTCTACGATCAGTACTTC. This sequence encodes CASSEGGMLYDQYF. The chain employs TRBV6-1 and TRBJ2-7; D ambiguous. The CDR3 sequence is 14 residues long. CDR1 is MNHNS, CDR2 SASEGT, per germline.

This clonotype was detected once. The chain has TRBV7-2 and TRBJ1-2, with D unresolved. The CDR3 is 13 residues long. Deletions cut 5 bases from V and 0 bases from J, with 7 bases between. Germline V CDR1 and CDR2: SGHTA, FQGNSA. In DNA form, the CDR3 reads TGTGCCAGCAGCGCCACAACTAACTATGGCTACACCTTC. The encoded protein is CASSATTNYGYTF.